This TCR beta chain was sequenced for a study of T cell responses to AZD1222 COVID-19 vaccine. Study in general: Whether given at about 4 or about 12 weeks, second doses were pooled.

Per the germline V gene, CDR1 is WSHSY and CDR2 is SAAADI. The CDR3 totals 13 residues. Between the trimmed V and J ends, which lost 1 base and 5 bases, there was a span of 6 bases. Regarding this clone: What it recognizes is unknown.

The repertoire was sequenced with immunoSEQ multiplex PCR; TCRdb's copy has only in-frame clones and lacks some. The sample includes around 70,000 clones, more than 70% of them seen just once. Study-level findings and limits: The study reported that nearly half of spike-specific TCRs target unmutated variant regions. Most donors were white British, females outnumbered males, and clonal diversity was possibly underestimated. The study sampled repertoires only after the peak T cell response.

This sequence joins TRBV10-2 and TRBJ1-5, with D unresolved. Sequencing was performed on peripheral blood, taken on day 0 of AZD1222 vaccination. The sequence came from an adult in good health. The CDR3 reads CASSEWDDQPQHF. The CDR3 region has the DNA TGCGCCAGCAGTGAGTGGGATGATCAGCCCCAGCATTTT.